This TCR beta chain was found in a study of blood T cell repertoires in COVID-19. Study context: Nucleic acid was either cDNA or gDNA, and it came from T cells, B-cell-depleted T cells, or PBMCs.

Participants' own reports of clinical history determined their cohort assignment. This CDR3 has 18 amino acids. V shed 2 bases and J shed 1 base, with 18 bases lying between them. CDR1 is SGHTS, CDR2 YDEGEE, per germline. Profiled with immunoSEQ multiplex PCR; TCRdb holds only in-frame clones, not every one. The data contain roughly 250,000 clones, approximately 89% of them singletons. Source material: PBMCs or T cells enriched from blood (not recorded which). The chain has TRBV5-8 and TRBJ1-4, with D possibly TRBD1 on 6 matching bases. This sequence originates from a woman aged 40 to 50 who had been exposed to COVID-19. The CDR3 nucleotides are TGTGCCAGCAGCTTTGTCCAGTTAAGAGGGGGAACTAATGAAAAACTGTTTTTT. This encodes CASSFVQLRGGTNEKLFF.